The text below deals with one T cell receptor beta chain. Its specific antigen is unknown. No base quality information exists; no much larger clone differs at one position. The entry originates in a study of T-cell memory formation after mild COVID-19 (dated by TCRdb to the early 2020s). Study-wide context: TCR sequence clusters from the two donors were found to be largely donor specific. T-cell clones expanding and contracting after mild COVID-19 in two donors were tracked by longitudinal TCRalpha and TCRbeta repertoire sequencing. Two young, previously healthy adult volunteers, one female and one male, were included in the cohort. The paper's findings and limits, for the study overall: The study covered only a couple of mild cases, and larger cohorts including severe cases with pre-infection samples were considered necessary. From day 15 to 85, contracting clones showed balanced CD4/CD8 phenotypes, whereas a second wave of clones that expanded from day 15 to 37 leaned towards CD4+. Whether the second-wave clones peaking on day 37 were SARS-CoV-2 specific was not confirmed. Some responding clones were detected in pre-infection memory, suggesting pre-existing cross-reactive memory T cells joined the SARS-CoV-2 response. Contracting CD4+ clones were located mainly in the CM and EM memory subsets, whereas CD8+ clones were found to be enriched in EMRA.

PBMCs were isolated by Ficoll-Paque density gradient centrifugation. Reads for this sample came from an Illumina NovaSeq 6000. Using 5'RACE with constant-segment primers, TCRalpha and TCRbeta cDNA libraries were constructed, with sample barcodes and unique molecular identifiers added in the process. Trizol reagent was used to extract RNA from every sample. Libraries were amplified in two PCR steps, with a second sample barcode and Illumina TruSeq adapters added in the second step. The libraries were sequenced on an Illumina NovaSeq using 2 x 150 bp paired-end reads. The authors' analysis ran thus. With migec v1.2.7, reads were demultiplexed and then collapsed into UMI-guided consensus sequences. With mixcr v2.1.11, UMI consensuses were aligned to TRA and TRB V and J templates and assembled into clonotypes. A clonotype was counted as expanded or contracted only if both edgeR and NoisET called the change significant, with noise models trained on biological replicates. For edgeR calls, a false discovery rate-adjusted p below 0.01 and a log2 fold-change threshold of 1 were applied. As an exploratory analysis of dynamics, max-normalized trajectories of the 1000 most abundant clonotypes were examined with PCA combined with hierarchical clustering. Each responding clone was given a CD4 or CD8 phenotype based on the CD4+ and CD8+ repertoires, which had been sequenced separately. TCRdb applied fastp at Q25 and MiXCR to the public reads, then kept only in-frame beta chains. All rows with the same CDR3 protein become a single entry with the most common DNA and genes. These V and J calls rely on TCRdb rather than the paper's analysis. For this sample the table gives a few hundred thousand distinct CDR3 sequences, of which approximately 20% were detected only once. Of the sample, around 21% falls within the top ten clones.

Spanning cysteine to phenylalanine, the CDR3 consists of 14 amino acids. Kept here is only the CDR3 DNA, which spans 42 bases and is read in frame from base 1. The germline V gene supplies CDR1 SGHAT and CDR2 FQNNGV. V sheds 5 bases and J sheds 6 bases, leaving 16 bases between their ends. The sample taken for sequencing was PBMCs or a T cell subset sorted from them (not recorded which). This chain joins TRBV11-2 to TRBJ2-5, with an unclear D gene assignment. The receptor's source is a man aged 18 to 29 who had mild COVID-19 (a few samples of this study predate the infection). The sample titles of this study are shuffled in the database, so cell type and time point are left out; the donor was told from shared clones. The nucleotide sequence is given as TGTGCCAGCAGCCGTCTTATTGCTAGTAAGACCCAGTACTTC. Translated, it reads CASSRLIASKTQYF.